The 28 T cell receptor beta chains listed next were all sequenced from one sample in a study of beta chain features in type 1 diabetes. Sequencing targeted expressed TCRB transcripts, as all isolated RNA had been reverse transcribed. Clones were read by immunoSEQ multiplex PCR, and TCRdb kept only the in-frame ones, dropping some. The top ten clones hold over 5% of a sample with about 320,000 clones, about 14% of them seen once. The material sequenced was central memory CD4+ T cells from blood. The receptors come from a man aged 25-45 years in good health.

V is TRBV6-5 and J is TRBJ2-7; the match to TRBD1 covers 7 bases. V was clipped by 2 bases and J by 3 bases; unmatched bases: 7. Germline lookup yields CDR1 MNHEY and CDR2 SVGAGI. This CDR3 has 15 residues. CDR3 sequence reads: CASSYKPGQLYEQYF. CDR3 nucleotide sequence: TGTGCCAGCAGTTACAAACCGGGACAGCTCTACGAGCAGTACTTC.

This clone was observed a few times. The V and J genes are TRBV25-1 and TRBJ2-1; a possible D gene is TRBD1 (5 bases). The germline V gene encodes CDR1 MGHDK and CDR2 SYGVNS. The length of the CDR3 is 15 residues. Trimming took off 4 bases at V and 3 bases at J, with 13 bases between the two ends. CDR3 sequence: CASSVGQGFYNEQFF. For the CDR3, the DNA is TGTGCCAGCAGTGTCGGGCAGGGCTTCTACAATGAGCAGTTCTTC.

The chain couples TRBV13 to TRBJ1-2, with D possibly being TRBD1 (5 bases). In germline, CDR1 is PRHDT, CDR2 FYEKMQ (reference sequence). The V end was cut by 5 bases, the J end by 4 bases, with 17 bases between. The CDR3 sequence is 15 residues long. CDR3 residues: CASSLRQSDPYGYTF. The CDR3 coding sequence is TGTGCCAGCAGCCTTAGACAGAGCGACCCCTATGGCTACACCTTC.

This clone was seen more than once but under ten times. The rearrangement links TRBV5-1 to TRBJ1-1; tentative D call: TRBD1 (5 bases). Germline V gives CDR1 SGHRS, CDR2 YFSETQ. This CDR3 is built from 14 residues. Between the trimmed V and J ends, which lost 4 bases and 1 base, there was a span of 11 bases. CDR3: CASSRSQENTEAFF. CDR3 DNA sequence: TGCGCCAGCAGCCGTTCACAGGAGAACACTGAAGCTTTCTTT. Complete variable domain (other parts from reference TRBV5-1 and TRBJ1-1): KAGVTQTPRYLIKTRGQQVTLSCSPISGHRSVSWYQQTPGQGLQFLFEYFSETQRNKGNFPGRFSGRQFSNSRSEMNVSTLELGDSALYLCASSRSQENTEAFFGQGTRLTVV.

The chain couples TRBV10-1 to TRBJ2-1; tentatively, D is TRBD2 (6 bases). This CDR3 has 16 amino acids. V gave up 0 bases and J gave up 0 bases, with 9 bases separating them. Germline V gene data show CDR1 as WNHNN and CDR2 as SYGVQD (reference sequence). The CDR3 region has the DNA TGCGCCAGCAGTGAGTCGAAGGGACTCTCCTACAATGAGCAGTTCTTC. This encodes CASSESKGLSYNEQFF.

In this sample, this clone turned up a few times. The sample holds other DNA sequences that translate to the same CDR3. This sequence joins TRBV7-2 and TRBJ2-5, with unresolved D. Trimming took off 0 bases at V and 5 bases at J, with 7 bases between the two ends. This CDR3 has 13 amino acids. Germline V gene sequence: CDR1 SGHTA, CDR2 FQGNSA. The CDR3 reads CASSLAGVETQYF. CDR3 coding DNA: TGTGCCAGCAGCTTAGCTGGGGTGGAGACCCAGTACTTC. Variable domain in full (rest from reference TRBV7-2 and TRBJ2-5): GAGVSQSPSNKVTEKGKDVELRCDPISGHTALYWYRQSLGQGLEFLIYFQGNSAPDKSGLPSDRFSAERTGGSVSTLTIQRTQQEDSAVYLCASSLAGVETQYFGPGTRLLVL.

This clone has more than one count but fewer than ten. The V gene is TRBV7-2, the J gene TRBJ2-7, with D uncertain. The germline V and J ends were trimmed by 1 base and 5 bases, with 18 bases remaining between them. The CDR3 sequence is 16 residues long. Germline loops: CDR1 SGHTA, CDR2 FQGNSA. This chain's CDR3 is CASSLEGTRIWDEQYF. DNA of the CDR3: TGTGCCAGCAGCTTAGAAGGTACCAGGATTTGGGACGAGCAGTACTTC.

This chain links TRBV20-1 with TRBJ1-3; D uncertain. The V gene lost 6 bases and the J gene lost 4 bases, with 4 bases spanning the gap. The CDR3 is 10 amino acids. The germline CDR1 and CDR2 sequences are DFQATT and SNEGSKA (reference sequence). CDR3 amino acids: CSAGGNTIYF. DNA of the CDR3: TGCAGTGCCGGAGGAAACACCATATATTTT.

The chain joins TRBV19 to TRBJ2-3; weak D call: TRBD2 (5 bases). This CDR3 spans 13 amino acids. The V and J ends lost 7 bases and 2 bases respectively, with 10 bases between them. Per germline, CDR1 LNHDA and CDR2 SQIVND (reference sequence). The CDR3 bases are TGTGCCAGTAATGGGAGAATCACAGATACGCAGTATTTT. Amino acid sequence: CASNGRITDTQYF.

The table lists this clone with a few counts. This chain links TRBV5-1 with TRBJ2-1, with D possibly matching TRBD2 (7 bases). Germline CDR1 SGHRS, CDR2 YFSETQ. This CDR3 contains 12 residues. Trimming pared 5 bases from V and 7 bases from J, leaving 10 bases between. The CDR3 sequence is CASSAGANEQFF. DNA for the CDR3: TGCGCCAGCAGTGCGGGGGCGAATGAGCAGTTCTTC.

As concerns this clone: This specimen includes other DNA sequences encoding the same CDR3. For the CDR3, the DNA is TGCGCCAGCAGCTTGCGGCAGCAGAACACTGAAGCTTTCTTT. It translates to CASSLRQQNTEAFF. The chain links TRBV5-1 to TRBJ1-1; D gene uncertain. CDR3 size: 14 residues. The germline gives CDR1 SGHRS, CDR2 YFSETQ. V lost 1 base, J lost 1 base, and 8 bases lay in between.

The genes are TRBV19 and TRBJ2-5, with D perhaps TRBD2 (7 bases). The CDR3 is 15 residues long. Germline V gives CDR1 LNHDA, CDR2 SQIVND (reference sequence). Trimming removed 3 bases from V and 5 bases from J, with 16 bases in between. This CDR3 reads CASSIKAGAVETQYF. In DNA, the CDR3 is TGTGCCAGTAGTATCAAGGCGGGGGCCGTTGAGACCCAGTACTTC.

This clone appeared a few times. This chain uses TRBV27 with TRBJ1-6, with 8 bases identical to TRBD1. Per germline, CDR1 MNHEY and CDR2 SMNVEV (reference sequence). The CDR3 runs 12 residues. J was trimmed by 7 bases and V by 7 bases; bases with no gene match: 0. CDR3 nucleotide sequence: TGTGCCAGCAACAGGGGGAATTCACCCCTCCACTTT. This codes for CASNRGNSPLHF.

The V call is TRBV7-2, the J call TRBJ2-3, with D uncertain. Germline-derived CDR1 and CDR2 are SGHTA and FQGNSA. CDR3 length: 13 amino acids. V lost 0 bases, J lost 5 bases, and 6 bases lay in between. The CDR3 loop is CASSLAPKDTQYF. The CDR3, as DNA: TGTGCCAGCAGCTTAGCGCCGAAAGATACGCAGTATTTT. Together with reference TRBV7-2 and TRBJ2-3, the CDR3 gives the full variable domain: GAGVSQSPSNKVTEKGKDVELRCDPISGHTALYWYRQSLGQGLEFLIYFQGNSAPDKSGLPSDRFSAERTGGSVSTLTIQRTQQEDSAVYLCASSLAPKDTQYFGPGTRLTVL.

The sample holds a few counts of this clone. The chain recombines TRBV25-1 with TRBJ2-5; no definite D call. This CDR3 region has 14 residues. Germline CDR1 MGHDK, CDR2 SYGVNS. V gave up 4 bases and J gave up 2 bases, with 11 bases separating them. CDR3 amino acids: CASSGWGVQETQYF. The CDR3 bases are TGTGCCAGCAGTGGCTGGGGTGTACAAGAGACCCAGTACTTC.

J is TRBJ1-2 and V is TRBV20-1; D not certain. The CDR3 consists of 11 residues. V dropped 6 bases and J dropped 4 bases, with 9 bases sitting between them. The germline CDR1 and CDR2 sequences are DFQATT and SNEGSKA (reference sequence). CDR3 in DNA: TGCAGTGCCTTCTTTGTCTATGGCTACACCTTC. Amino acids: CSAFFVYGYTF.

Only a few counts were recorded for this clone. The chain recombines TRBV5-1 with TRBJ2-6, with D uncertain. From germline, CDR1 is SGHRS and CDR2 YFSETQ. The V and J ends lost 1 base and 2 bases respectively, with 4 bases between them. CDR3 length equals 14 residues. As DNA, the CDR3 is TGCGCCAGCAGCTTGATGACTGGGGCCAACGTCCTGACTTTC. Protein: CASSLMTGANVLTF.

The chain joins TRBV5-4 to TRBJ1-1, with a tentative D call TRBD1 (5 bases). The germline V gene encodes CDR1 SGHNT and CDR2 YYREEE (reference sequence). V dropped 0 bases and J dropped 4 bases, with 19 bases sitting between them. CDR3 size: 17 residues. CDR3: CASSLAVGGQGTTEAFF. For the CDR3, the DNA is TGTGCCAGCAGCTTGGCCGTTGGTGGGCAGGGAACCACTGAAGCTTTCTTT.

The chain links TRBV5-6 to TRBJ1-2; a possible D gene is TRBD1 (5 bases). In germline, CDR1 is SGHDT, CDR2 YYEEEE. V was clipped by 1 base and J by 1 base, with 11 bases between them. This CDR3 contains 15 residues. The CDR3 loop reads CASSLSGTSNYGYTF. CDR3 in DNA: TGTGCCAGCAGCTTGAGCGGGACGAGTAACTATGGCTACACCTTC.

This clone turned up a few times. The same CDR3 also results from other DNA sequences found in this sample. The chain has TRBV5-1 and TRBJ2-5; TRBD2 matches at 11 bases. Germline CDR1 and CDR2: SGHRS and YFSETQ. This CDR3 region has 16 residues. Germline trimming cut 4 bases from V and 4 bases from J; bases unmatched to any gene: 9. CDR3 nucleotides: TGCGCCAGCAGCCCCGGTAGCGGGGGGGCGAGAGAGACCCAGTACTTC. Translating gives CASSPGSGGARETQYF.

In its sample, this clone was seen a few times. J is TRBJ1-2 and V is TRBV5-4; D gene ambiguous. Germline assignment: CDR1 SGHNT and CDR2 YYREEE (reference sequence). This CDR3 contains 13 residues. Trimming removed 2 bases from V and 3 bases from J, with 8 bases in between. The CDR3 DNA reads TGTGCCAGCAGCTTAGAGGGAGACTATGGCTACACCTTC. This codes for CASSLEGDYGYTF.

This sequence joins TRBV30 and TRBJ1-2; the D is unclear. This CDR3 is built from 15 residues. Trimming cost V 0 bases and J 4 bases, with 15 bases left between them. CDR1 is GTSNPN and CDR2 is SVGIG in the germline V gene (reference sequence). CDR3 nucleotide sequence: TGTGCCTGGAGTGTAGGAATCCAGGCGCTCTATGGCTACACCTTC. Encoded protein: CAWSVGIQALYGYTF. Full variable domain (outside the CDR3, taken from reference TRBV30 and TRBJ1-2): SQTIHQWPATLVQPVGSPLSLECTVEGTSNPNLYWYRQAAGRGLQLLFYSVGIGQISSEVPQNLSASRPQDRQFILSSKKLLLSDSGFYLCAWSVGIQALYGYTFGSGTRLTVV.

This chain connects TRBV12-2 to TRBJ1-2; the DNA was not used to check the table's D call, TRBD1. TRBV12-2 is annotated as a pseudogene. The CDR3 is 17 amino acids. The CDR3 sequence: CASRLALMGAGGDGYTF. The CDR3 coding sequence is TGTGCAAGTCGCTTAGCCCTGATGGGCGCAGGGGGCGACGGCTACACCTTC.

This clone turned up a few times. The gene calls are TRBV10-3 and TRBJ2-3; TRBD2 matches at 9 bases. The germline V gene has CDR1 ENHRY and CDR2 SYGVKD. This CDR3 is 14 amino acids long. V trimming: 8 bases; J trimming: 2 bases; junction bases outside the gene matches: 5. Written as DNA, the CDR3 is TGTGCCATCTCGGGACTAGCACTCACAGATACGCAGTATTTT. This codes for CAISGLALTDTQYF.

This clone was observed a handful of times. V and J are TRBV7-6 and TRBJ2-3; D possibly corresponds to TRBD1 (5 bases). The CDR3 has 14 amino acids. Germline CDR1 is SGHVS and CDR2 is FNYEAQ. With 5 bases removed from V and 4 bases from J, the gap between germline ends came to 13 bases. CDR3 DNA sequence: TGTGCCAGCAGCGTTACCCTCAGGGCAGATACGCAGTATTTT. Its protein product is CASSVTLRADTQYF.

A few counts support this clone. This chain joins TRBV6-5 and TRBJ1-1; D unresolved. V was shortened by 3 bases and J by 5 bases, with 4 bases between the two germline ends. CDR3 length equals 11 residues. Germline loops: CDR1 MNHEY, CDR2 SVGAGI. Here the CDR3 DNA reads TGTGCCAGCAGTTATTTGACTGAAGCTTTCTTT. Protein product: CASSYLTEAFF.

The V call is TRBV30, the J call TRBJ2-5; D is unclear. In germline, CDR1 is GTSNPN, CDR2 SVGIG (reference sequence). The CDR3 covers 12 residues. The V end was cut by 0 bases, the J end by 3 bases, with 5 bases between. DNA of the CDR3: TGTGCCTGGAGTGTCGGAAAAGAGACCCAGTACTTC. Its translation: CAWSVGKETQYF.

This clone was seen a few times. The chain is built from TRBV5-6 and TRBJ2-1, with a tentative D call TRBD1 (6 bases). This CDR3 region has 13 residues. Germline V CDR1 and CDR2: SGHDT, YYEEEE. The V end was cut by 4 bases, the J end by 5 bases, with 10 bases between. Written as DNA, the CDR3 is TGTGCCAGCAGCGAGGGACACAACAATGAGCAGTTCTTC. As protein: CASSEGHNNEQFF.